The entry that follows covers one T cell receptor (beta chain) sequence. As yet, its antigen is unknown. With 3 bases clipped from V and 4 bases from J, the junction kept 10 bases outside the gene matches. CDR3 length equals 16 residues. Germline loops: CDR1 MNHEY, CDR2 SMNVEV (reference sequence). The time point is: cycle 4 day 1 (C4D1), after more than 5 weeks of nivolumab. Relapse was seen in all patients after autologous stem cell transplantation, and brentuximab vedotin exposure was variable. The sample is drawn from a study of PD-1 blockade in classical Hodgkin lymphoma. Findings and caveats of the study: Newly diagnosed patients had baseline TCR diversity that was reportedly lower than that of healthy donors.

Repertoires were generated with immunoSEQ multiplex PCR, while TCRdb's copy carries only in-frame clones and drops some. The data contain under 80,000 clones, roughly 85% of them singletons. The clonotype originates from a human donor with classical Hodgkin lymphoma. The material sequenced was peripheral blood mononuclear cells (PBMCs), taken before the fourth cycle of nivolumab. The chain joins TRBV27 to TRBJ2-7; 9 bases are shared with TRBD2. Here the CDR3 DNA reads TGTGCCAGCAGTTTGTCGAGCGGGGGGAATAGGTACGAGCAGTACTTC. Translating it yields CASSLSSGGNRYEQYF.